This T cell receptor (beta chain) was recovered during a study of T cell changes during pregnancy in multiple sclerosis. The junction had 3 bases not matched to a gene; V was cut back by 4 bases and J by 1 base. The CDR3 sequence is 14 residues long. Per germline, CDR1 GTSNPN and CDR2 SVGIG (reference sequence). This clone was detected only a few times. Measured with immunoSEQ multiplex PCR; TCRdb has only the in-frame clones, and not every one. The table lists about 38,000 clones, about 93% of them singletons. The sample in question was CD4+ T cells from peripheral blood mononuclear cells, obtained after pregnancy. The chain joins TRBV30 to TRBJ1-3, with TRBD1 identical over 8 bases. The sequence came from a female donor in good health, enrolled as a control in a pregnancy study. CDR3 sequence reads: CAWTRTGSGNTIYF. DNA of the CDR3: TGTGCCTGGACCCGGACAGGGTCTGGAAACACCATATATTTT.